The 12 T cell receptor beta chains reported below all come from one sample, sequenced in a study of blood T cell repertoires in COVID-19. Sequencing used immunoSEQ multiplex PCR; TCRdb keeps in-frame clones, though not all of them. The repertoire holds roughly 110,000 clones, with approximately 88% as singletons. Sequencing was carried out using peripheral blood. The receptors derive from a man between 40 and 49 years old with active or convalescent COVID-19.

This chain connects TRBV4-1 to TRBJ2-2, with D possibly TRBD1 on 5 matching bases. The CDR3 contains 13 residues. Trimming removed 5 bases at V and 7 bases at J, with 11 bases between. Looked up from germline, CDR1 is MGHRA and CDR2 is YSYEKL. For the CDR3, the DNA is TGCGCCAGCAGCACAGGACCGATCGGGGAGCTGTTTTTT. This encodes CASSTGPIGELFF.

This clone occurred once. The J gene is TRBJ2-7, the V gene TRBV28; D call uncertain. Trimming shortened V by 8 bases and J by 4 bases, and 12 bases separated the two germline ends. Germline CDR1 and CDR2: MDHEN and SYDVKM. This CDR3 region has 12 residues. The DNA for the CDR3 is TGTGCCAGCCTGTCATCCACATACGAGCAGTACTTC. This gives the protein CASLSSTYEQYF.

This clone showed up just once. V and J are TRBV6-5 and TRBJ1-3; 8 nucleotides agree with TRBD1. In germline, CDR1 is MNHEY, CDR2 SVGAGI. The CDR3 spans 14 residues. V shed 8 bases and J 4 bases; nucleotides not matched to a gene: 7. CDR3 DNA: TGTGCCAGCGGACAGGGAGGAGCGGGAAACACCATATATTTT. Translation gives CASGQGGAGNTIYF.

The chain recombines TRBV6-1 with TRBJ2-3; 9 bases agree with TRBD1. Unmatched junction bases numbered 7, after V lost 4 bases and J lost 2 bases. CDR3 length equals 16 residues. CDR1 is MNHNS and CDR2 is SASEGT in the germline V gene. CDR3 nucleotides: TGTGCCAGCAGTGGCCTTCGGGACAGGGCCACAGATACGCAGTATTTT. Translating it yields CASSGLRDRATDTQYF.

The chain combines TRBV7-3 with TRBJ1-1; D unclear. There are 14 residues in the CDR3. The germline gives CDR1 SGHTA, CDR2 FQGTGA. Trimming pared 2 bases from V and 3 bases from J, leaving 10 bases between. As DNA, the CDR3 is TGTGCCAGCAGCTTATATCCAGTGGACACTGAAGCTTTCTTT. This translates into CASSLYPVDTEAFF.

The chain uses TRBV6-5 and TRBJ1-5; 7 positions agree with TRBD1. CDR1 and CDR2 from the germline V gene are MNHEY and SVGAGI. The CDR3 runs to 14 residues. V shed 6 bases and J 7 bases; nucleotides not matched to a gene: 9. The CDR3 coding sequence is TGTGCCAGCAGCCCGACAGGGTCGGGACAGCCCCAGCATTTT. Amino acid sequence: CASSPTGSGQPQHF.

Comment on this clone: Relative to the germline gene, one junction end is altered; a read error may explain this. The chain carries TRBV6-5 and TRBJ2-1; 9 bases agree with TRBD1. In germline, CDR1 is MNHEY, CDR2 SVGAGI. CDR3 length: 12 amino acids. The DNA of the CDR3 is TGTGCCAGCAGTTCCGTCCCGGGACAGGGAATCTTC. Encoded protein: CASSSVPGQGIF.

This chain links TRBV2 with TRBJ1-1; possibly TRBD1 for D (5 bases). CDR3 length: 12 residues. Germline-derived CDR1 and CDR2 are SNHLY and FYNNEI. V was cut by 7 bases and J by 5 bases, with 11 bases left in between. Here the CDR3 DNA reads TGTGCCAGCAACGGGGACTCTACTGAAGCTTTCTTT. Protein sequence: CASNGDSTEAFF. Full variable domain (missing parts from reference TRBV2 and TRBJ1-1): EPEVTQTPSHQVTQMGQEVILRCVPISNHLYFYWYRQILGQKVEFLVSFYNNEISEKSEIFDDQFSVERPDGSNFTLKIRSTKLEDSAMYFCASNGDSTEAFFGQGTRLTVV.

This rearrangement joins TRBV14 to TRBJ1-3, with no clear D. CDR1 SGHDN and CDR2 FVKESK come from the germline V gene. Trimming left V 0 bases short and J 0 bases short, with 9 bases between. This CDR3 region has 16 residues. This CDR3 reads CASSQDTELSGNTIYF. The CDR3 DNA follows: TGTGCCAGCAGCCAAGATACGGAGCTCTCTGGAAACACCATATATTTT.

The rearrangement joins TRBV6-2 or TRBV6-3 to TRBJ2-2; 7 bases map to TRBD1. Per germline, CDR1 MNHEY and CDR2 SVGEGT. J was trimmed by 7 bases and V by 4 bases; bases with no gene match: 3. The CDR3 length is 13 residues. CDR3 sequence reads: CASSFSGGGELFF. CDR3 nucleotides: TGTGCCAGCAGTTTCTCAGGGGGCGGGGAGCTGTTTTTT.

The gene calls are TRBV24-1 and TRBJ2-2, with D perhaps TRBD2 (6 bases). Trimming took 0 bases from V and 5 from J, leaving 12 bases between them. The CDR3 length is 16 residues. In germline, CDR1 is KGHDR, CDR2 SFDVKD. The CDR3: CATSDLMFGGTGELFF. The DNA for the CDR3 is TGTGCCACCAGTGATTTGATGTTCGGGGGAACCGGGGAGCTGTTTTTT.

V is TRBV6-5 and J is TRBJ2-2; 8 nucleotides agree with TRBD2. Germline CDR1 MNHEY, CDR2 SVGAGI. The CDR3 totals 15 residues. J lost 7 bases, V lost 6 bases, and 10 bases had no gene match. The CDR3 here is CASRVAGNIVGELFF. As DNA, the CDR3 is TGTGCCAGCAGGGTAGCGGGGAACATAGTCGGGGAGCTGTTTTTT.